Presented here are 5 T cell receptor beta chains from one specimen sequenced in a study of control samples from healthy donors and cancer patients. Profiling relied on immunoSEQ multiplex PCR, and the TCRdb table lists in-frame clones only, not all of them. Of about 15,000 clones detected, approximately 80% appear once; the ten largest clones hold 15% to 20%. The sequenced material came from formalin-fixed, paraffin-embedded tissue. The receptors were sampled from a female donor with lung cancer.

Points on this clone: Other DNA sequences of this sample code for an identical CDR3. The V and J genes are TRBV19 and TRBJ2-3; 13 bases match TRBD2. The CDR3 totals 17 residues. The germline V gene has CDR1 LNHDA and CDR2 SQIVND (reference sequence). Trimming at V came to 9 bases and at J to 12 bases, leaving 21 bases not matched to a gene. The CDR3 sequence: CASRPGTSGKGGTTQYF. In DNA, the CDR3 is TGTGCCAGCCGGCCCGGGACTAGCGGGAAGGGCGGTACTACACAGTATTTT.

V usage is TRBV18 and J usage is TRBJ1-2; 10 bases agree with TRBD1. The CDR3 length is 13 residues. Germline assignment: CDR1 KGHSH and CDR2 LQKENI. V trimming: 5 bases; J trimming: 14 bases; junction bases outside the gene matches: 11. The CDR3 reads CASSERDRGRPTF. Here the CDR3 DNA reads TGTGCCAGCTCAGAAAGGGACAGGGGCCGGCCGACCTTC.

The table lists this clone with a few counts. DNA of the CDR3: TGTGCCAGCAGCTTAGATCCGGCACGCAATCAGCCCCAGCATTTT. Encoded protein: CASSLDPARNQPQHF. This chain uses TRBV11-2 with TRBJ1-5; no reliable D call. Germline lookup yields CDR1 SGHAT and CDR2 FQNNGV. The CDR3 runs to 15 residues. V shed 0 bases and J shed 2 bases, with 8 bases lying between them.

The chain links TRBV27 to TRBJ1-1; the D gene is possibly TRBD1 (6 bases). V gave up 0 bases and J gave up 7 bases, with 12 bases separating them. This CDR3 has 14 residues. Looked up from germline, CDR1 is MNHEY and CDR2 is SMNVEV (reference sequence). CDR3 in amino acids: CASSLSYRVGEAFF. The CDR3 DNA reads TGTGCCAGCAGTTTATCTTACAGGGTGGGTGAAGCTTTCTTT.

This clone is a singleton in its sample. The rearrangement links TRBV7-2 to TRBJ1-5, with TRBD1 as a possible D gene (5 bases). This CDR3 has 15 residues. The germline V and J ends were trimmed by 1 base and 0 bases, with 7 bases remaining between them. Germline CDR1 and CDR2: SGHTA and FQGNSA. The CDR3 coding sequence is TGTGCCAGCAGCTTAGAGGGGTTTAGCAATCAGCCCCAGCATTTT. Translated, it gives CASSLEGFSNQPQHF.